The 20 T cell receptor beta chains given below trace back to one sample, sequenced in a study of T cell changes during pregnancy in multiple sclerosis. Assay: immunoSEQ multiplex PCR; the TCRdb copy retains only in-frame clones and omits some. The sample records about 110,000 clones, more than 85% being singletons. The sample in question was peripheral blood, obtained in the third trimester of pregnancy. These receptors were collected from a female donor with multiple sclerosis, enrolled in a pregnancy study.

This clone was counted between two and nine times. The V gene is TRBV19, the J gene TRBJ1-1, with a tentative D call TRBD1 (5 bases). The V gene lost 6 bases and the J gene lost 1 base, with 12 bases spanning the gap. CDR1 and CDR2 from the germline V gene are LNHDA and SQIVND (reference sequence). The CDR3 extends over 14 amino acids. For the CDR3, the DNA is TGTGCCAGTAGCCTCAGGGAACCGAACACTGAAGCTTTCTTT. Translation gives CASSLREPNTEAFF. The full variable domain, rest sourced from reference TRBV19 and TRBJ1-1, is DGGITQSPKYLFRKEGQNVTLSCEQNLNHDAMYWYRQDPGQGLRLIYYSQIVNDFQKGDIAEGYSVSREKKESFPLTVTSAQKNPTAFYLCASSLREPNTEAFFGQGTRLTVV.

The chain joins TRBV28 to TRBJ1-1, with unresolved D. CDR3 length: 14 amino acids. Trimming removed 2 bases from V and 3 bases from J, with 10 bases in between. From germline, CDR1 is MDHEN and CDR2 SYDVKM. The CDR3 coding sequence is TGTGCCAGCAGTTTAGGGAGGCGTGACACTGAAGCTTTCTTT. Its translation is CASSLGRRDTEAFF.

The V and J genes are TRBV6-5 and TRBJ2-4; tentatively, D is TRBD1 (5 bases). V lost 6 bases, J lost 2 bases, and 14 bases lay in between. The CDR3 is made up of 15 amino acids. CDR1 and CDR2 from the germline V gene are MNHEY and SVGAGI. CDR3 coding DNA: TGTGCCAGCAGCCCACAGGCAAATACCAAAAACATTCAGTACTTC. This encodes CASSPQANTKNIQYF.

The chain recombines TRBV27 with TRBJ2-2; unclear D gene. This CDR3 is 13 amino acids long. V lost 0 bases to trimming and J lost 4 bases, with 3 bases between them. CDR1 and CDR2 (germline): MNHEY, SMNVEV (reference sequence). The CDR3: CASSLSRTGELFF. The CDR3 DNA reads as TGTGCCAGCAGTTTATCCCGCACCGGGGAGCTGTTTTTT.

The chain has TRBV7-8 and TRBJ2-3, with D maybe TRBD2 (5 bases). Trimming took 0 bases from V and 3 from J, leaving 16 bases between them. Germline loops: CDR1 SGHVS, CDR2 FQNEAQ. This CDR3 is built from 17 residues. This CDR3 is CASSLAGSVGVTDTQYF. The CDR3, as DNA: TGTGCCAGCAGCTTAGCGGGGTCGGTGGGAGTAACAGATACGCAGTATTTT. Supplemented by reference TRBV7-8 and TRBJ2-3, the full variable domain reads GAGVSQSPRYKVAKRGQDVALRCDPISGHVSLFWYQQALGQGPEFLTYFQNEAQLDKSGLPSDRFFAERPEGSVSTLKIQRTQQEDSAVYLCASSLAGSVGVTDTQYFGPGTRLTVL.

The J gene is TRBJ2-7, the V gene TRBV7-6; D is perhaps TRBD1 (5 bases). Trimming cost V 1 base and J 1 base, with 14 bases left between them. CDR3 size: 16 residues. Germline values: CDR1 SGHVS, CDR2 FNYEAQ. The CDR3 nucleotides are TGTGCCAGCAGCTTAGAGATAGGGGATGGTTCCTACGAGCAGTACTTC. It yields the protein CASSLEIGDGSYEQYF.

The V gene is TRBV9, the J gene TRBJ1-1; no definite D call. V shed 5 bases and J shed 4 bases, with 9 bases lying between them. CDR1 is SGDLS and CDR2 is YYNGEE in the germline V gene. This CDR3 has 12 amino acids. CDR3 amino acids: CASSQLGTEAFF. The DNA of the CDR3 is TGTGCCAGCAGTCAACTCGGCACTGAAGCTTTCTTT.

The rearrangement uses TRBV6-6 and TRBJ1-5; D gene unclear. Trimming removed 0 bases from V and 7 bases from J, with 7 bases in between. This CDR3 has 13 amino acids. Germline V CDR1 and CDR2: MNHNY, SVGAGI (reference sequence). The CDR3 reads CASSYSALQPQHF. CDR3 in DNA: TGTGCCAGCAGTTACTCCGCGCTCCAGCCCCAGCATTTT.

The V call is TRBV30, the J call TRBJ2-2, with D possibly TRBD2 on 5 matching bases. Germline CDR1 is GTSNPN and CDR2 is SVGIG (reference sequence). The CDR3 is 15 residues long. Trimming removed 0 bases at V and 8 bases at J, with 16 bases between. CDR3 DNA sequence: TGTGCCTGGAGTGTACGAGGGCCCCAAGTGGGGGAGCTGTTTTTT. As protein: CAWSVRGPQVGELFF.

In its sample, this clone was seen once. The chain employs TRBV9 and TRBJ1-2; D remains ambiguous. CDR3 length: 14 residues. V lost 0 bases and J 0 bases, leaving 6 bases between the germline ends. Germline loops: CDR1 SGDLS, CDR2 YYNGEE. CDR3 residues: CASSVGVANYGYTF. The CDR3 DNA follows: TGTGCCAGCAGCGTAGGTGTAGCTAACTATGGCTACACCTTC.

V usage is TRBV5-4 and J usage is TRBJ2-1, with D unresolved. The length of the CDR3 is 15 residues. CDR1 is SGHNT and CDR2 is YYREEE in the germline V gene (reference sequence). The V end lost 0 bases, the J end lost 4 bases, and 11 bases lay between the germline ends. CDR3 loop: CASSLGTLLYNEQFF. The CDR3 region has the DNA TGTGCCAGCAGCTTGGGAACCTTACTATACAATGAGCAGTTCTTC. Using reference TRBV5-4 and TRBJ2-1 for the parts outside the CDR3, the full variable domain is ETGVTQSPTHLIKTRGQQVTLRCSSQSGHNTVSWYQQALGQGPQFIFQYYREEENGRGNFPPRFSGLQFPNYSSELNVNALELDDSALYLCASSLGTLLYNEQFFGPGTRLTVL.

This clone was recorded only once. The chain has TRBV4-2 and TRBJ1-5; tentatively, D is TRBD1 (5 bases). This CDR3 has 16 amino acids. CDR1 LGHNA and CDR2 YNFKEQ come from the germline V gene. V dropped 5 bases and J dropped 0 bases, with 14 bases sitting between them. The CDR3 DNA sequence: TGTGCCAGCAGCGAACGGGGGGAAAATAGCAATCAGCCCCAGCATTTT. This translates into CASSERGENSNQPQHF.

In its sample, this clone was seen a few times. This chain connects TRBV4-2 to TRBJ1-3, with 7 bases that match TRBD1. After removal of 4 bases from V and 4 bases from J, the junction contained 13 bases not matched to a gene. Per the germline V gene, CDR1 is LGHNA and CDR2 is YNFKEQ. This CDR3 is 17 amino acids long. The CDR3 loop reads CASSPSGGGAYGNTIYF. In DNA form, the CDR3 reads TGTGCCAGCAGCCCATCAGGAGGGGGCGCGTACGGAAACACCATATATTTT.

This clone occurred a few times. V usage is TRBV19 and J usage is TRBJ1-3; a possible D gene is TRBD1 (5 bases). V was pared by 7 bases and J by 1 base, with 5 bases between. The CDR3 covers 12 residues. Germline V CDR1 and CDR2: LNHDA, SQIVND (reference sequence). CDR3 residues: CASKGSGNTIYF. The CDR3 nucleotides are TGTGCCAGTAAGGGGTCTGGAAACACCATATATTTT.

V gene TRBV2 combines with J gene TRBJ2-1; TRBD1 is a possible D gene (5 bases). V was shortened by 7 bases and J by 0 bases, with 13 bases between the two germline ends. CDR3 length: 15 amino acids. Per the germline V gene, CDR1 is SNHLY and CDR2 is FYNNEI. CDR3 bases: TGTGCCAGCATACAGGATATGAGCTCCTACAATGAGCAGTTCTTC. Residues: CASIQDMSSYNEQFF.

This clone was seen a few times. The genes are TRBV9 and TRBJ1-1; D gene uncertain. From germline, CDR1 is SGDLS and CDR2 YYNGEE. Trimming cost V 6 bases and J 3 bases, with 12 bases left between them. This CDR3 has 13 amino acids. CDR3 sequence (DNA): TGTGCCAGCAATCGGGGTACGGACACTGAAGCTTTCTTT. As protein: CASNRGTDTEAFF.

In DNA, the CDR3 is TGTGCCAGCAGTGGAGGGTTGAATGGCTACACCTTC. It specifies CASSGGLNGYTF. The rearrangement links TRBV2 to TRBJ1-2; D call uncertain. The CDR3 consists of 12 residues. Deletions cut 4 bases from V and 6 bases from J, with 9 bases between. Germline CDR1 SNHLY, CDR2 FYNNEI.

The rearrangement joins TRBV30 to TRBJ1-2; D gene unclear. This CDR3 has 12 residues. Trimming pared 2 bases from V and 6 bases from J, leaving 10 bases between. Per the germline V gene, CDR1 is GTSNPN and CDR2 is SVGIG (reference sequence). The CDR3, as DNA: TGTGCCTGGAGTCCGACTGCCGATGGCTACACCTTC. This translates into CAWSPTADGYTF.

The V gene is TRBV5-1, the J gene TRBJ1-6; unclear D gene. CDR3 size: 16 residues. The germline gives CDR1 SGHRS, CDR2 YFSETQ. The V end lost 0 bases, the J end lost 0 bases, and 7 bases lay between the germline ends. The CDR3 DNA follows: TGCGCCAGCAGCTTGGACGCGGGCTCCTATAATTCACCCCTCCACTTT. Translated, it gives CASSLDAGSYNSPLHF.

The chain combines TRBV30 with TRBJ2-2, with D tentatively TRBD1 (6 bases). Trimming took 0 bases from V and 6 from J, leaving 11 bases between them. Looked up from germline, CDR1 is GTSNPN and CDR2 is SVGIG (reference sequence). This CDR3 spans 14 amino acids. CDR3 protein: CAWSVWQGSGELFF. CDR3 DNA sequence: TGTGCCTGGAGTGTGTGGCAGGGGTCCGGGGAGCTGTTTTTT.